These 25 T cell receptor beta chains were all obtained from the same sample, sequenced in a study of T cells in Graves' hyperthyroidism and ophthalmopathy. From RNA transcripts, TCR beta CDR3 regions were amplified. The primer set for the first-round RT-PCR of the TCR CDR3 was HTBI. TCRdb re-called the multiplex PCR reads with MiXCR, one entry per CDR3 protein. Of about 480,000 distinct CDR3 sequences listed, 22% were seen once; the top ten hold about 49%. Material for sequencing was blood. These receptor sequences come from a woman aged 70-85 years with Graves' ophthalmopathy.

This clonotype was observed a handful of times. CDR3 region: CASSTTGEDNYGYTF. The CDR3 coding sequence is TGTGCCAGTAGTACGACAGGGGAGGATAACTATGGCTACACCTTC. The chain links TRBV19 to TRBJ1-2; 8 bases match TRBD1. The V gene's germline CDR1 is LNHDA and CDR2 SQIVND (reference sequence). The CDR3 is made up of 15 amino acids. With V trimmed by 4 bases and J by 1 base, 5 bases remained unmatched.

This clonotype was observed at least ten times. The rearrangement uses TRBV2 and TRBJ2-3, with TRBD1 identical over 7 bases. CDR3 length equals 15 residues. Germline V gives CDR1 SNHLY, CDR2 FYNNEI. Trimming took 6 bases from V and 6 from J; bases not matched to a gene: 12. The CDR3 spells CASRGWDSLGDTQYF. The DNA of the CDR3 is TGTGCCAGCAGGGGCTGGGACAGCCTAGGGGATACGCAGTATTTT.

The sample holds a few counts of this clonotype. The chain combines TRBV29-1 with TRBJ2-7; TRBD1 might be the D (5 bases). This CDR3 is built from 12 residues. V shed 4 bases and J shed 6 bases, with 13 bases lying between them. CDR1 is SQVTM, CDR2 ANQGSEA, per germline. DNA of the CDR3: TGCAGCGTTGGTCAACAGGCCGGCGAGCAGTACTTC. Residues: CSVGQQAGEQYF.

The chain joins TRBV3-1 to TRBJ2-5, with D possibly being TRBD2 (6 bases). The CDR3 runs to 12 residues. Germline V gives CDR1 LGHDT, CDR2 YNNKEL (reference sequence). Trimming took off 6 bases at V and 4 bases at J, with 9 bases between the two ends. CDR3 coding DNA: TGTGCCAGCAGACTAGCCCCAGAGACCCAGTACTTC. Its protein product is CASRLAPETQYF.

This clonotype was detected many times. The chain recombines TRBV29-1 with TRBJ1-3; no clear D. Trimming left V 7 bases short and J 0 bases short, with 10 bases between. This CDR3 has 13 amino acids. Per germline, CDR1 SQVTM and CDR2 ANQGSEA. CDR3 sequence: CSAEDGSGNTIYF. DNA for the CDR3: TGCAGCGCAGAGGACGGCTCTGGAAACACCATATATTTT.

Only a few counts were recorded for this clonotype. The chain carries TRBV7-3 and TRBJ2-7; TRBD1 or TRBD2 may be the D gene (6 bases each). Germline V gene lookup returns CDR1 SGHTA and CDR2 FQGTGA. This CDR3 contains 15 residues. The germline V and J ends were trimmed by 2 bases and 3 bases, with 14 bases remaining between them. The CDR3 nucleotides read TGTGCCAGCAGCTTAGGAGGGGGGAAAAGCTACGAGCAGTACTTC. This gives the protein CASSLGGGKSYEQYF.

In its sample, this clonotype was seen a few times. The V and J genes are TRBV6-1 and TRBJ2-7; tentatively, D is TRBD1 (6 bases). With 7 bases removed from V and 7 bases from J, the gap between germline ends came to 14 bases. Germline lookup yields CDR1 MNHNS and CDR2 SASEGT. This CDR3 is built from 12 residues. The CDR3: CASKGQSREQYF. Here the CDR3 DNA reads TGTGCCAGCAAAGGACAGTCTCGGGAGCAGTACTTC.

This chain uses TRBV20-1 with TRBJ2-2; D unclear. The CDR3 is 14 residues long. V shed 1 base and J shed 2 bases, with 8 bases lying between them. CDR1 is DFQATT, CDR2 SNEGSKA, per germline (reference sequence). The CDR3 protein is CSARGRGNTGELFF. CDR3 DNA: TGCAGTGCTAGAGGGAGAGGAAACACCGGGGAGCTGTTTTTT.

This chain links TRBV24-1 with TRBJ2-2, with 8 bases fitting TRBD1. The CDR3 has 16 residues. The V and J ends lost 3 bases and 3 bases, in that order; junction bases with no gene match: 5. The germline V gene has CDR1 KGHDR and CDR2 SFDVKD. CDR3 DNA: TGTGCCACCAGTGATCTCGGACAGGGTGACACCGGGGAGCTGTTTTTT. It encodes CATSDLGQGDTGELFF.

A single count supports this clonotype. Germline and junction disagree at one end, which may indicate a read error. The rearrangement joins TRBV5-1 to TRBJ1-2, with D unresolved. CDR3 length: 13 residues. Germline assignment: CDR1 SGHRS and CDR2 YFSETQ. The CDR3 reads CASSFENNYGYTF. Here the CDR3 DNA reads TGTGCCAGCAGCTTCGAGAACAACTATGGCTACACCTTC.

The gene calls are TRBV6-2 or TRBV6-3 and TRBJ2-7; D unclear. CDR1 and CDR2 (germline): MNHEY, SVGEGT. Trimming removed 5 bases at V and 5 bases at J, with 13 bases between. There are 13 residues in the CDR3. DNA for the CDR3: TGTGCCAGCAGTGTCCCGCCCCGGGACGAGCAGTACTTC. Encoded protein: CASSVPPRDEQYF.

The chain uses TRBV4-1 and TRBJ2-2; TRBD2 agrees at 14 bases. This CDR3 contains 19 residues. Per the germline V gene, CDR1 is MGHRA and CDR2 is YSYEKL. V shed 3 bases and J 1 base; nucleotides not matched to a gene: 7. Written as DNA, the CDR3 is TGCGCCAGCAGCCACCGACTAGCGGGAGGGGTTATGAACACCGGGGAGCTGTTTTTT. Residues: CASSHRLAGGVMNTGELFF.

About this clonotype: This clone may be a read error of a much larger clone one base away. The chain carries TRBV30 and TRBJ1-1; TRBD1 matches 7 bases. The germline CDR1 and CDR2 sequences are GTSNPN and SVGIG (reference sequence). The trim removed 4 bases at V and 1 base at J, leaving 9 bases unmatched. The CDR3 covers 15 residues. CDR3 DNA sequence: TGTGCCTGGAAGGGTATAGGGGGCACGAACACTGAAGCTTTCTTT. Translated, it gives CAWKGIGGTNTEAFF.

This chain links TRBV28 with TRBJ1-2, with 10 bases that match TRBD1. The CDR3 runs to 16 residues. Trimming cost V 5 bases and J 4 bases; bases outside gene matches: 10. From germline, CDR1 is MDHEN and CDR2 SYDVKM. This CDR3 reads CASSITGTGDFYGYTF. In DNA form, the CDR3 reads TGTGCCAGCAGTATTACCGGGACAGGGGATTTCTATGGCTACACCTTC.

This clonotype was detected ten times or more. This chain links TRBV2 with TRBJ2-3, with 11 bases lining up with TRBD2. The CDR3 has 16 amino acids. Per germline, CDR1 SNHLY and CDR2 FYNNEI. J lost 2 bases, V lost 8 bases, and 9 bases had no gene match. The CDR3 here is CASCGGLAEYTDTQYF. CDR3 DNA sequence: TGTGCCAGCTGTGGGGGACTAGCGGAATACACAGATACGCAGTATTTT.

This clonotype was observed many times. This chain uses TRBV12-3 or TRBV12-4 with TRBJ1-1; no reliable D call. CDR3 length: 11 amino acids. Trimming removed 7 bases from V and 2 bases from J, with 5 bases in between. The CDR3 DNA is TGTGCCAGCACAACTAACACTGAAGCTTTCTTT. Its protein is CASTTNTEAFF.

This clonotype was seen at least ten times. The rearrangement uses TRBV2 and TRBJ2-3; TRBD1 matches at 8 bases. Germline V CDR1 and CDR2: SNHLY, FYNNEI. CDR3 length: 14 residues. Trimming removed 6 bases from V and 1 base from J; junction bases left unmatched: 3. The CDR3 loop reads CASRQGEGTDTQYF. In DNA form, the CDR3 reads TGTGCCAGCAGACAGGGGGAGGGCACAGATACGCAGTATTTT.

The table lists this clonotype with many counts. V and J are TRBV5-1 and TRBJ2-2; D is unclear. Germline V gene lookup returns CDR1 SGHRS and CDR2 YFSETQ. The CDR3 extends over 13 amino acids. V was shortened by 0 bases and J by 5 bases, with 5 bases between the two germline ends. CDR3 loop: CASSLEGTGELFF. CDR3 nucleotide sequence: TGCGCCAGCAGCTTGGAGGGAACCGGGGAGCTGTTTTTT.

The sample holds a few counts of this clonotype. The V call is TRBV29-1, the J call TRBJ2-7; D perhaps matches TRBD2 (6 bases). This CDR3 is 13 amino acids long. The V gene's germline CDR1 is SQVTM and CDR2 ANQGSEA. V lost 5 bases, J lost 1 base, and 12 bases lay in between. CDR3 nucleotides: TGCAGCGTTTACCTCGGGGGATCCTACGAGCAGTACTTC. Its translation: CSVYLGGSYEQYF.

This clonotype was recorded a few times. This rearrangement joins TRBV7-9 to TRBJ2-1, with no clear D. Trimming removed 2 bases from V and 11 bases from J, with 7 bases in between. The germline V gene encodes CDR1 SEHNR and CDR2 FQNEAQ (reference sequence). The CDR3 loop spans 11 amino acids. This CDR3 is CASSLFRKQFF. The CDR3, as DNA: TGTGCCAGCAGCTTATTCCGTAAGCAGTTCTTC.

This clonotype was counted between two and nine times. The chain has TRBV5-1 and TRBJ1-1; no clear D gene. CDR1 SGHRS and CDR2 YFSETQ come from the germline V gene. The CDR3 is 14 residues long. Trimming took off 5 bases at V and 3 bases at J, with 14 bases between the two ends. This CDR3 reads CASRKGVTDTEAFF. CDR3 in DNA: TGCGCCAGCAGGAAAGGAGTAACGGACACTGAAGCTTTCTTT.

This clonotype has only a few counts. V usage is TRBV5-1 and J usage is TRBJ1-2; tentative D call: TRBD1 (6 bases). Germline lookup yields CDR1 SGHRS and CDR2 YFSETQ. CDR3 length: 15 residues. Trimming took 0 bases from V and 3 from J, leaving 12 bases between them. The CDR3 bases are TGCGCCAGCAGCTTGGGGGGTACAGGGCACTATGGCTACACCTTC. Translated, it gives CASSLGGTGHYGYTF.

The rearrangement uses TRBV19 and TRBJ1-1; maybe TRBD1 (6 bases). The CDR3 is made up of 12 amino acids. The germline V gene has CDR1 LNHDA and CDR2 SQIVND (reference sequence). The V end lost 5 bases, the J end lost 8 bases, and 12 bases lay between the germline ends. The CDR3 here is CASSPNGGEAFF. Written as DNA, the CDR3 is TGTGCCAGTAGTCCGAACGGGGGCGAAGCTTTCTTT.

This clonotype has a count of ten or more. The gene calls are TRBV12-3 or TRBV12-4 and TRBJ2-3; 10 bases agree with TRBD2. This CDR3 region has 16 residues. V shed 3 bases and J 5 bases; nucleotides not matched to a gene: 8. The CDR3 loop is CASSFNLAGVRDTQYF. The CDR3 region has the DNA TGTGCCAGCAGTTTTAACCTAGCGGGAGTGAGAGATACGCAGTATTTT.

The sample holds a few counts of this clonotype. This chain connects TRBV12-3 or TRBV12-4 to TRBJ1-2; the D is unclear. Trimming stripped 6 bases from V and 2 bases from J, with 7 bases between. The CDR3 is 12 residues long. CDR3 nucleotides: TGTGCCAGCAGCGTTGACAACTATGGCTACACCTTC. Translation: CASSVDNYGYTF.